A single sample gave rise to the 27 T cell receptor beta chains below, sequenced in a study of beta chain features in type 1 diabetes. Which antigens these TCRs recognize remains unknown. What was sequenced were expressed TCRB transcripts, since all of the isolated RNA had been reverse transcribed. The table came from immunoSEQ multiplex PCR; TCRdb's copy has only in-frame clones and leaves some out. Here the sample spans around 41,000 clones, 65% to 70% being singletons. Regarding the study as a whole: Shortening that was moderate but significant affected the TCRB CDR3s of Type 1 diabetes patients in all four CD4+ subsets.

Sequencing input: Tregs from blood. The source of these receptors is a man aged 25-45 years with type 1 diabetes. Some clones in this sample may be carry-over from other donors' samples.

The J gene is TRBJ2-5, the V gene TRBV14; D might be TRBD2 (5 bases). The CDR3 is 12 residues long. Trimming pared 6 bases from V and 5 bases from J, leaving 10 bases between. Germline-derived CDR1 and CDR2 are SGHDN and FVKESK. In DNA form, the CDR3 reads TGTGCCAGCAGTAGAGGGTGGGAGACCCAGTACTTC. This encodes CASSRGWETQYF.

The V gene is TRBV14, the J gene TRBJ1-6, with TRBD1 as a possible D gene (6 bases). The CDR3 is 15 amino acids. V lost 6 bases, J lost 7 bases, and 16 bases lay in between. CDR1 SGHDN and CDR2 FVKESK come from the germline V gene. The CDR3 region is CASSRLQGENSPLHF. The CDR3 bases are TGTGCCAGCAGTCGATTACAGGGCGAGAATTCACCCCTCCACTTT.

The sample holds a few counts of this clone. The V call is TRBV2, the J call TRBJ2-1; 7 nucleotides match TRBD1. The length of the CDR3 is 12 residues. CDR1 and CDR2 (germline): SNHLY, FYNNEI. The J segment lost 8 bases and the V segment lost 7 bases, leaving 5 bases of the junction unmatched. In nucleotides, the CDR3 is TGTGCCAGCATTAGGGACAGATATGAGCAGTTCTTC. Translated, it gives CASIRDRYEQFF. The full variable domain, with the rest looked up from reference TRBV2 and TRBJ2-1, is EPEVTQTPSHQVTQMGQEVILRCVPISNHLYFYWYRQILGQKVEFLVSFYNNEISEKSEIFDDQFSVERPDGSNFTLKIRSTKLEDSAMYFCASIRDRYEQFFGPGTRLTVL.

The V gene is TRBV2, the J gene TRBJ2-1, with TRBD2 matching over 10 bases. J was trimmed by 0 bases and V by 6 bases; bases with no gene match: 2. The CDR3 is 15 residues long. CDR1 SNHLY and CDR2 FYNNEI come from the germline V gene. The CDR3 DNA reads TGTGCCAGCAGAGCTAGCGGGAGCTCCTACAATGAGCAGTTCTTC. Protein product: CASRASGSSYNEQFF.

This chain links TRBV7-6 with TRBJ2-7; TRBD2 might be the D (5 bases). V lost 5 bases and J 3 bases, leaving 17 bases between the germline ends. The CDR3 totals 15 residues. Per germline, CDR1 SGHVS and CDR2 FNYEAQ. As DNA, the CDR3 is TGTGCCAGCAGCCGTTACCGGGATACTATCTACGAGCAGTACTTC. Translating it yields CASSRYRDTIYEQYF. The whole variable domain, remainder taken from reference TRBV7-6 and TRBJ2-7, is GAGVSQSPRYKVTKRGQDVALRCDPISGHVSLYWYRQALGQGPEFLTYFNYEAQQDKSGLPNDRFSAERPEGSISTLTIQRTEQRDSAMYRCASSRYRDTIYEQYFGPGTRLTVT.

This sequence joins TRBV19 and TRBJ1-6, with 11 bases matching TRBD1. The V gene's germline CDR1 is LNHDA and CDR2 SQIVND (reference sequence). The CDR3 totals 14 residues. Trimming cost V 5 bases and J 10 bases; bases outside gene matches: 4. CDR3 amino acids: CASSPGQGESPLHF. CDR3 DNA: TGTGCCAGTAGTCCGGGACAGGGGGAGTCACCCCTCCACTTT.

The chain recombines TRBV2 with TRBJ1-2; a possible D gene is TRBD1 (6 bases). Germline V gene lookup returns CDR1 SNHLY and CDR2 FYNNEI. The CDR3 consists of 14 residues. V was clipped by 7 bases and J by 4 bases, with 16 bases between them. CDR3 in DNA: TGTGCCAGCATCTTGACAGGAAAGGGCTATGGCTACACCTTC. This translates into CASILTGKGYGYTF.

The sample holds a few counts of this clone. The gene calls are TRBV7-2 and TRBJ2-7; TRBD1 matches 7 bases. V was clipped by 4 bases and J by 1 base; unmatched bases: 7. CDR3 length: 15 residues. Germline CDR1 SGHTA, CDR2 FQGNSA. CDR3 amino acids: CASSSDRARSYEQYF. CDR3 sequence (DNA): TGTGCCAGCAGCTCCGACAGGGCTAGATCCTACGAGCAGTACTTC.

The chain has TRBV18 and TRBJ1-2; 7 bases align to TRBD1. Germline V gives CDR1 KGHSH, CDR2 LQKENI. Trimming at V came to 3 bases and at J to 6 bases, leaving 7 bases not matched to a gene. There are 14 residues in the CDR3. The CDR3 sequence: CASSPNRGADGYTF. The DNA of the CDR3 is TGTGCCAGCTCACCCAACAGGGGTGCGGATGGCTACACCTTC.

The chain has TRBV9 and TRBJ1-5; 7 nucleotides align to TRBD1. The junction had 6 bases not matched to a gene; V was cut back by 2 bases and J by 4 bases. The CDR3 is made up of 15 amino acids. Germline assignment: CDR1 SGDLS and CDR2 YYNGEE. Here the CDR3 DNA reads TGTGCCAGCAGCGTGACAGGGAATGTGAATCAGCCCCAGCATTTT. It yields the protein CASSVTGNVNQPQHF.

This clone appeared once. The chain links TRBV28 to TRBJ2-1; D not certain. Deletions cut 2 bases from V and 6 bases from J, with 5 bases between. Germline V lookup: CDR1 MDHEN, CDR2 SYDVKM. The CDR3 has 12 amino acids. CDR3 bases: TGTGCCAGCAGTTTACAGGTCAATGAGCAGTTCTTC. Encoded protein: CASSLQVNEQFF.

The CDR3 DNA reads TGTGCCAGCAGTTTAGCGGGGGTGGGTAATGAGCAGTTCTTC. This translates into CASSLAGVGNEQFF. The V and J genes are TRBV6-5 and TRBJ2-1; 9 bases fit TRBD2. The CDR3 extends over 14 amino acids. CDR1 MNHEY and CDR2 SVGAGI come from the germline V gene. V dropped 4 bases and J dropped 7; count of bases not matched to a gene: 5.

This rearrangement joins TRBV6-6 to TRBJ2-5; D perhaps matches TRBD2 (5 bases). The V end lost 4 bases, the J end lost 5 bases, and 14 bases lay between the germline ends. The CDR3 runs 14 residues. Germline V gene data show CDR1 as MNHNY and CDR2 as SVGAGI (reference sequence). The CDR3 DNA reads as TGTGCCAGCAGTTTCCCCGGGGTCGGGGAGACCCAGTACTTC. Its protein product is CASSFPGVGETQYF.

The chain couples TRBV5-4 to TRBJ2-3, with a tentative D call TRBD2 (6 bases). There are 14 residues in the CDR3. V lost 0 bases, J lost 4 bases, and 9 bases lay in between. The V gene's germline CDR1 is SGHNT and CDR2 YYREEE (reference sequence). The chain's CDR3 is CASSLAGSADTQYF. The CDR3, as DNA: TGTGCCAGCAGCTTGGCCGGGAGCGCAGATACGCAGTATTTT.

The chain links TRBV10-1 to TRBJ2-3; D ambiguous. Germline CDR1 and CDR2: WNHNN and SYGVQD (reference sequence). The V end was cut by 2 bases, the J end by 3 bases, with 9 bases between. The CDR3 has 14 amino acids. CDR3: CASSERVETDTQYF. CDR3 in DNA: TGCGCCAGCAGTGAGCGGGTAGAGACAGATACGCAGTATTTT.

The gene calls are TRBV5-1 and TRBJ2-3; TRBD2 might be the D (7 bases). Germline lookup yields CDR1 SGHRS and CDR2 YFSETQ. Trimming removed 5 bases from V and 1 base from J, with 20 bases in between. The CDR3 sequence is 17 residues long. DNA for the CDR3: TGCGCCAGCAGTTCGTTGGGGGGGGGCCTCGGCACAGATACGCAGTATTTT. Translating gives CASSSLGGGLGTDTQYF.

This clone was recorded only once. The chain combines TRBV18 with TRBJ2-2; 11 nucleotides align to TRBD1. Germline assignment: CDR1 KGHSH and CDR2 LQKENI. V was pared by 3 bases and J by 4 bases, with 4 bases of the junction left unmatched. The CDR3 loop spans 16 amino acids. CDR3 nucleotides: TGTGCCAGCTCACCGACCGGGACAGGGGGCACCGGGGAGCTGTTTTTT. Amino acid sequence: CASSPTGTGGTGELFF.

This rearrangement joins TRBV12-2 to TRBJ2-7; the DNA was not compared with TRBD1, the D call given in the table. TRBV12-2 is classified as a pseudogene. The CDR3 contains 15 residues. The CDR3 nucleotides are TGTGCAAGTCGCACCGACAGGGGTGAGTCCTACGAGCAGTACTTC. The encoded protein is CASRTDRGESYEQYF.

This sequence joins TRBV7-2 and TRBJ2-1; unclear D gene. V was clipped by 8 bases and J by 8 bases, with 10 bases between them. The CDR3 sequence is 11 residues long. The V gene's germline CDR1 is SGHTA and CDR2 FQGNSA. This CDR3 reads CASADPYEQFF. CDR3 in DNA: TGTGCCAGCGCGGATCCCTATGAGCAGTTCTTC. Full variable domain (missing parts from reference TRBV7-2 and TRBJ2-1): GAGVSQSPSNKVTEKGKDVELRCDPISGHTALYWYRQSLGQGLEFLIYFQGNSAPDKSGLPSDRFSAERTGGSVSTLTIQRTQQEDSAVYLCASADPYEQFFGPGTRLTVL.

The rearrangement uses TRBV5-1 and TRBJ2-6; TRBD1 matches 10 bases. From germline, CDR1 is SGHRS and CDR2 YFSETQ. This CDR3 contains 18 residues. Trimming removed 0 bases from V and 0 bases from J; junction bases left unmatched: 3. CDR3: CASSLGGTGASGANVLTF. The CDR3 DNA reads TGCGCCAGCAGCTTGGGAGGGACAGGGGCCTCTGGGGCCAACGTCCTGACTTTC.

The genes are TRBV7-8 and TRBJ1-1; D remains ambiguous. The V gene's germline CDR1 is SGHVS and CDR2 FQNEAQ. Trimming stripped 1 base from V and 4 bases from J, with 7 bases between. The CDR3 spans 13 residues. CDR3 coding DNA: TGTGCCAGCAGCTTAGTCGAGGGCACTGAAGCTTTCTTT. Protein product: CASSLVEGTEAFF.

This chain connects TRBV5-1 to TRBJ2-1; D unresolved. The CDR3 runs to 13 residues. The V gene lost 6 bases and the J gene lost 0 bases, with 7 bases spanning the gap. CDR1 and CDR2 from the germline V gene are SGHRS and YFSETQ. The CDR3 sequence is CASTQDSYNEQFF. The CDR3 nucleotides read TGCGCCAGCACGCAGGACTCCTACAATGAGCAGTTCTTC. Combining the CDR3 with reference TRBV5-1 and TRBJ2-1 gives the whole variable domain KAGVTQTPRYLIKTRGQQVTLSCSPISGHRSVSWYQQTPGQGLQFLFEYFSETQRNKGNFPGRFSGRQFSNSRSEMNVSTLELGDSALYLCASTQDSYNEQFFGPGTRLTVL.

In this sample, this clone turned up a few times. The gene calls are TRBV7-9 and TRBJ1-2; D is perhaps TRBD1 (5 bases). V dropped 3 bases and J dropped 2 bases, with 10 bases sitting between them. The CDR3 has 14 amino acids. Germline V gives CDR1 SEHNR, CDR2 FQNEAQ (reference sequence). DNA for the CDR3: TGTGCCAGCAGCTTGCCCAGGGAAAACTATGGCTACACCTTC. This sequence encodes CASSLPRENYGYTF.

The V gene is TRBV7-2, the J gene TRBJ2-1, with D possibly matching TRBD1 (5 bases). The CDR3 has 14 residues. V lost 1 base and J 6 bases, leaving 10 bases between the germline ends. Germline V gene lookup returns CDR1 SGHTA and CDR2 FQGNSA. CDR3 sequence reads: CASSLEFTGNEQFF. DNA of the CDR3: TGTGCCAGCAGCTTAGAGTTTACAGGCAATGAGCAGTTCTTC.

This clone was detected only a few times. This chain links TRBV6-1 with TRBJ2-7, with a tentative D call TRBD2 (5 bases). The CDR3 loop spans 14 amino acids. V lost 6 bases, J lost 0 bases, and 12 bases lay in between. Per the germline V gene, CDR1 is MNHNS and CDR2 is SASEGT. CDR3 region: CASSVHGSSYEQYF. Here the CDR3 DNA reads TGTGCCAGCAGCGTCCATGGGAGCTCCTACGAGCAGTACTTC.

The CDR3 region is CASSLSGESGNQPQHF. The CDR3 DNA sequence: TGCGCCAGCAGCTTGTCGGGGGAATCGGGCAATCAGCCCCAGCATTTT. This chain joins TRBV5-1 and TRBJ1-5; TRBD1 might be the D (5 bases). The CDR3 length is 16 residues. Germline CDR1 SGHRS, CDR2 YFSETQ. Trimming pared 1 base from V and 2 bases from J, leaving 13 bases between.

This chain joins TRBV29-1 and TRBJ2-5; D possibly corresponds to TRBD1 (5 bases). Trimming removed 4 bases from V and 0 bases from J, with 6 bases in between. The CDR3 extends over 12 amino acids. Looked up from germline, CDR1 is SQVTM and CDR2 is ANQGSEA. DNA of the CDR3: TGCAGCGTTGCGGACAACCAAGAGACCCAGTACTTC. This sequence encodes CSVADNQETQYF.